A single sample is the source of the 5 T cell receptor beta chains below, sequenced in a study of PD-L1 blockade in urothelial cancer. The table came from immunoSEQ multiplex PCR; TCRdb's copy has only in-frame clones and leaves some out. The sample holds about 50,000 clones, about 81% seen once. Noted time point: pretreatment peripheral blood. This specimen consisted of PBMCs, obtained around atezolizumab (anti-PD-L1) treatment. The source is a man aged 70 or older with urothelial cancer.

The chain has TRBV7-8 and TRBJ1-5, with D maybe TRBD1 (6 bases). There are 13 residues in the CDR3. V was pared by 4 bases and J by 7 bases, with 11 bases between. Germline V CDR1 and CDR2: SGHVS, FQNEAQ. In nucleotides, the CDR3 is TGTGCCAGCAGCTCGCGGGGGCGACAGCCCCAGCATTTT. This codes for CASSSRGRQPQHF.

The chain employs TRBV4-3 and TRBJ2-7; 7 bases match TRBD2. There are 15 residues in the CDR3. The V gene end was trimmed by 1 base and the J gene end by 4 bases; junction bases not matched to a gene: 7. The germline gives CDR1 LGHNA, CDR2 YSLEER. In DNA, the CDR3 is TGCGCCAGCAGCCAAGCTCGAGCGGGATATTACGAGCAGTACTTC. Protein: CASSQARAGYYEQYF.

The V gene is TRBV5-4, the J gene TRBJ2-7; D gene ambiguous. This CDR3 comprises 14 residues. With 1 base removed from V and 6 bases from J, the gap between germline ends came to 14 bases. Germline V gene sequence: CDR1 SGHNT, CDR2 YYREEE (reference sequence). CDR3 sequence: CASSLIASVGEQYF. The CDR3 nucleotides are TGTGCCAGCAGCTTGATAGCTAGTGTAGGCGAGCAGTACTTC.

The V call is TRBV5-1, the J call TRBJ2-1; 11 nucleotides align to TRBD2. CDR1 SGHRS and CDR2 YFSETQ come from the germline V gene. The CDR3 runs 16 residues. V shed 4 bases, J shed 4 bases, and the junction held 7 bases outside the gene matches. CDR3 region: CASSVLAGGLYNEQFF. The CDR3 bases are TGCGCCAGCAGCGTTCTAGCGGGAGGTTTATACAATGAGCAGTTCTTC.

The rearrangement uses TRBV6-4 and TRBJ2-1, with D perhaps matching TRBD2 (5 bases). CDR1 MRHNA and CDR2 SNTAGT come from the germline V gene. Trimming removed 6 bases at V and 1 base at J, with 13 bases between. This CDR3 spans 15 amino acids. DNA for the CDR3: TGTGCCAGCAGCTTGGAAGCGGCGTCCTACAATGAGCAGTTCTTC. This sequence encodes CASSLEAASYNEQFF.